This T cell receptor beta chain was observed in a study of cytomegalovirus exposure and HLA in healthy donors. Some clones are missing from TCRdb's copy, which holds only in-frame ones; the method was immunoSEQ multiplex PCR. The sample lists some 150,000 clones, more than 80% occurring once. The receptor's source is a woman aged 30 to 39 in good health and CMV-seropositive. The source material was PBMCs.

The CDR3 here is CASSFERAGDNEQFF. In DNA, the CDR3 is TGTGCCAGCAGCTTTGAGAGGGCCGGGGACAATGAGCAGTTCTTC. The rearrangement links TRBV11-2 to TRBJ2-1; D might be TRBD2 (5 bases). Germline V gene sequence: CDR1 SGHAT, CDR2 FQNNGV. The CDR3 consists of 15 residues. V was shortened by 3 bases and J by 5 bases, with 14 bases between the two germline ends.